This T cell receptor (beta chain) emerged from a study of T-cell memory formation after mild COVID-19. This clonotype was seen a handful of times. From the 5' RACE reads, TCRdb called clonotypes with MiXCR, one entry per CDR3 protein. Among 310,000 or so distinct CDR3 sequences listed, more than 15% were seen once. Germline values: CDR1 LGHNA, CDR2 YSLEER. This CDR3 is built from 14 residues. V gave up 1 base and J gave up 7 bases, with 11 bases separating them. The sequencing sample was made of PBMCs or a T cell subset sorted from them (not recorded which). This rearrangement joins TRBV4-3 to TRBJ2-1; D might be TRBD1 or TRBD2, each matching 5 bases. This sequence originates from a man between 18 and 29 years old who had mild COVID-19 (a few samples of this study predate the infection). Cell type and time point are not known. For the CDR3, the DNA is TGCGCCAGCAGCCAAGGACAGCGGATGAATGAGCAGTTCTTC. Encoded protein: CASSQGQRMNEQFF.